Presented here are 27 T cell receptor beta chains from one specimen sequenced in a study of blood T cell repertoires in COVID-19. Profiling relied on immunoSEQ multiplex PCR, and the TCRdb table lists in-frame clones only, not all of them. The sample has 250,000 or so clones; more than 75% are singletons. The sequenced material came from peripheral blood. The receptors were sampled from a woman aged 40-49 years who had recovered from COVID-19.

The gene calls are TRBV3-1 (or the pseudogene TRBV3-2) and TRBJ1-2; maybe TRBD1 (5 bases). The CDR3 is 14 residues long. Germline loops: CDR1 LGHDT, CDR2 YNNKEL (reference sequence). V lost 5 bases to trimming and J lost 7 bases, with 17 bases between them. The DNA of the CDR3 is TGTGCCAGCAGCTTAGGTCTGAAGGGGTTTGGCTACACCTTC. It translates to CASSLGLKGFGYTF.

This chain connects TRBV4-3 to TRBJ2-1, with D tentatively TRBD2 (5 bases). The CDR3 spans 16 residues. Germline lookup yields CDR1 LGHNA and CDR2 YSLEER. The V and J ends lost 3 bases and 4 bases respectively, with 16 bases between them. The DNA for the CDR3 is TGCGCCAGCAGCCAGACTGGACTCCCGGATTACAATGAGCAGTTCTTC. This encodes CASSQTGLPDYNEQFF.

This chain uses TRBV2 with TRBJ2-7; 8 nucleotides align to TRBD1. Germline V lookup: CDR1 SNHLY, CDR2 FYNNEI. With V trimmed by 6 bases and J by 3 bases, 7 bases remained unmatched. The CDR3 spans 14 residues. In DNA form, the CDR3 reads TGTGCCAGCAGCGAATACAGGGGGAGCTACGAGCAGTACTTC. This codes for CASSEYRGSYEQYF.

The chain combines TRBV6-2 or TRBV6-3 with TRBJ2-7, with a possible D match to TRBD2 (7 bases). Germline CDR1 and CDR2: MNHEY and SVGEGT. V lost 2 bases, J lost 5 bases, and 19 bases lay in between. This CDR3 has 16 amino acids. CDR3 DNA: TGTGCCAGCAGTTACGGAACTGGGGGGGGCCGGGACGAGCAGTACTTC. This codes for CASSYGTGGGRDEQYF.

This clone was counted a single time. The chain joins TRBV5-1 to TRBJ2-3; 9 bases map to TRBD2. The length of the CDR3 is 14 residues. CDR1 is SGHRS and CDR2 is YFSETQ in the germline V gene. With V trimmed by 5 bases and J by 2 bases, 3 bases remained unmatched. The CDR3 is CASSGGLATDTQYF. The DNA for the CDR3 is TGCGCCAGCAGTGGGGGACTAGCCACAGATACGCAGTATTTT.

This sequence joins TRBV18 and TRBJ1-2, with D possibly TRBD1 on 6 matching bases. This CDR3 comprises 14 residues. Germline CDR1 is KGHSH and CDR2 is LQKENI. Trimming removed 3 bases at V and 1 base at J, with 9 bases between. The CDR3 here is CASSPTDSNYGYTF. DNA for the CDR3: TGTGCCAGCTCACCGACGGACAGTAACTATGGCTACACCTTC.

The rearrangement uses TRBV23-1 and TRBJ1-5; 8 bases are shared with TRBD1. TRBV23-1 is given ORF status, its function remaining uncertain. The V and J ends lost 11 bases and 0 bases, in that order; junction bases with no gene match: 18. CDR3 size: 18 residues. CDR3 residues: CAYLPRLGRGLSNQPQHF. The CDR3 coding sequence is TGCGCCTACTTGCCGCGTTTGGGCAGGGGGCTTAGCAATCAGCCCCAGCATTTT.

This chain connects TRBV7-9 to TRBJ2-7, with 11 bases identical to TRBD1. Germline CDR1 SEHNR, CDR2 FQNEAQ (reference sequence). Trimming cost V 6 bases and J 3 bases; bases outside gene matches: 4. CDR3 length equals 14 residues. In DNA form, the CDR3 reads TGTGCCAGCAGACCGGGGACAGGGGGCTACGAGCAGTACTTC. Translation gives CASRPGTGGYEQYF.

The V gene is TRBV5-4, the J gene TRBJ2-1; D ambiguous. The CDR3 is 13 amino acids. Trimming left V 7 bases short and J 0 bases short, with 8 bases between. Looked up from germline, CDR1 is SGHNT and CDR2 is YYREEE (reference sequence). CDR3 coding DNA: TGTGCCAGCGCTAGTAGCTCCTACAATGAGCAGTTCTTC. It codes for CASASSSYNEQFF.

CDR3 in amino acids: CASSLIPGQNTEAFF. CDR3 in DNA: TGTGCCAGCAGTTTAATCCCGGGTCAAAACACTGAAGCTTTCTTT. The chain joins TRBV27 to TRBJ1-1, with D unresolved. Germline CDR1 reads MNHEY; CDR2 reads SMNVEV (reference sequence). This CDR3 is built from 15 residues. V shed 2 bases and J shed 2 bases, with 12 bases lying between them.

This sequence joins TRBV6-1 and TRBJ2-7; D ambiguous. The CDR3 loop spans 15 amino acids. Trimming took off 1 base at V and 8 bases at J, with 18 bases between the two ends. Germline CDR1 reads MNHNS; CDR2 reads SASEGT. For the CDR3, the DNA is TGTGCCAGCAGTGAAGATCACCTCCTCTCTGGCAAGCAGTACTTC. This gives the protein CASSEDHLLSGKQYF.

The chain has TRBV7-2 and TRBJ2-3, with D possibly being TRBD1 (5 bases). Germline-derived CDR1 and CDR2 are SGHTA and FQGNSA. CDR3 length: 16 residues. Trimming shortened V by 5 bases and J by 4 bases, and 19 bases separated the two germline ends. The chain's CDR3 is CASSTRRNRFADTQYF. CDR3 sequence (DNA): TGTGCCAGCAGCACGCGCCGGAACAGGTTCGCAGATACGCAGTATTTT.

The chain is built from TRBV13 and TRBJ2-2; weak D call: TRBD1 (6 bases). Germline-derived CDR1 and CDR2 are PRHDT and FYEKMQ (reference sequence). The V end was cut by 4 bases, the J end by 4 bases, with 7 bases between. CDR3 length equals 13 residues. This CDR3 is CASSSRGTGELFF. DNA of the CDR3: TGTGCCAGCAGCTCCAGGGGCACCGGGGAGCTGTTTTTT.

The chain combines TRBV4-3 with TRBJ1-4, with D tentatively TRBD1 (6 bases). The germline CDR1 and CDR2 sequences are LGHNA and YSLEER. This CDR3 spans 16 amino acids. V was trimmed by 1 base and J by 4 bases, leaving 13 bases between them. The CDR3 DNA reads as TGCGCCAGCAGCCAAGGCCTGGACAGCTTTAATGAAAAACTGTTTTTT. This encodes CASSQGLDSFNEKLFF.

This sequence joins TRBV7-9 and TRBJ1-1; TRBD1 agrees at 9 bases. The J segment lost 7 bases and the V segment lost 5 bases, leaving 8 bases of the junction unmatched. The CDR3 length is 14 residues. Germline CDR1 is SEHNR and CDR2 is FQNEAQ (reference sequence). CDR3 residues: CASSPTGTGNEAFF. Here the CDR3 DNA reads TGTGCCAGCAGCCCGACCGGGACAGGGAATGAAGCTTTCTTT.

The chain joins TRBV3-1 (or the pseudogene TRBV3-2) to TRBJ1-5, with D unclear. This CDR3 is 14 amino acids long. CDR1 is LGHDT and CDR2 is YNNKEL in the germline V gene (reference sequence). The ends were cut back, 4 bases at V and 0 bases at J, with 7 bases in the middle. CDR3 nucleotide sequence: TGTGCCAGCAGCCCTACCCATAGCAATCAGCCCCAGCATTTT. This gives the protein CASSPTHSNQPQHF.

This clone was recorded once. The chain has TRBV30 and TRBJ2-5, with 9 nucleotides matching TRBD1. Unmatched junction bases numbered 2, after V lost 2 bases and J lost 4 bases. CDR1 GTSNPN and CDR2 SVGIG come from the germline V gene (reference sequence). The CDR3 length is 13 residues. The CDR3 coding sequence is TGTGCCTGGAGTCAGACAGGGGGAGAGACCCAGTACTTC. Its translation is CAWSQTGGETQYF.

The chain combines TRBV16 with TRBJ1-3; D is perhaps TRBD1 (6 bases). From germline, CDR1 is KGHSY and CDR2 FQNENV. This CDR3 spans 16 amino acids. Trimming took 7 bases from V and 0 from J, leaving 16 bases between them. The CDR3 DNA sequence: TGTGCCAGCACCACAGGGCAGGGACGCTCTGGAAACACCATATATTTT. As protein: CASTTGQGRSGNTIYF.

This chain uses TRBV11-2 with TRBJ2-3, with D tentatively TRBD2 (5 bases). The germline CDR1 and CDR2 sequences are SGHAT and FQNNGV. V was trimmed by 4 bases and J by 1 base, leaving 15 bases between them. The CDR3 loop spans 16 amino acids. DNA of the CDR3: TGTGCCAGCAGCTCCGTTGGATACGGGGGCACAGATACGCAGTATTTT. Translation gives CASSSVGYGGTDTQYF.

A few counts support this clone. This chain connects TRBV6-4 to TRBJ2-3, with 7 bases identical to TRBD2. The V segment lost 8 bases and the J segment 4 bases; nucleotides outside the gene matches: 12. Germline lookup yields CDR1 MRHNA and CDR2 SNTAGT. The CDR3 contains 15 residues. This CDR3 reads CASSFVAGEADTQYF. The CDR3 nucleotides are TGTGCCAGCTCATTTGTGGCGGGGGAGGCAGATACGCAGTATTTT.

V gene TRBV27 combines with J gene TRBJ1-6, with D uncertain. Trimming removed 0 bases at V and 7 bases at J, with 4 bases between. The germline V gene encodes CDR1 MNHEY and CDR2 SMNVEV (reference sequence). This CDR3 has 13 amino acids. CDR3 DNA: TGTGCCAGCAGTTTATCGGGCAATTCACCCCTCCACTTT. It yields the protein CASSLSGNSPLHF.

This rearrangement joins TRBV10-3 to TRBJ2-7; D is uncertain. CDR1 and CDR2 from the germline V gene are ENHRY and SYGVKD. The V and J ends lost 3 bases and 3 bases respectively, with 3 bases between them. This CDR3 comprises 11 residues. CDR3 nucleotides: TGTGCCATCAGTGACTACTACGAGCAGTACTTC. Encoded protein: CAISDYYEQYF.

CDR3 sequence: CASSRQGWAEKLFF. The CDR3, as DNA: TGTGCCAGTAGTCGACAGGGGTGGGCTGAAAAACTGTTTTTT. This chain links TRBV19 with TRBJ1-4, with 8 nucleotides matching TRBD1. The CDR3 contains 14 residues. Trimming took 5 bases from V and 7 from J; bases not matched to a gene: 6. Germline assignment: CDR1 LNHDA and CDR2 SQIVND (reference sequence). The full variable domain, completed using reference TRBV19 and TRBJ1-4, is DGGITQSPKYLFRKEGQNVTLSCEQNLNHDAMYWYRQDPGQGLRLIYYSQIVNDFQKGDIAEGYSVSREKKESFPLTVTSAQKNPTAFYLCASSRQGWAEKLFFGSGTQLSVL.

As regards this clone: Other nucleotide sequences from this sample produce the same CDR3. The chain is built from TRBV7-3 and TRBJ2-5; possibly TRBD2 for D (7 bases). The length of the CDR3 is 14 residues. V was clipped by 3 bases and J by 5 bases, with 13 bases between them. Germline V gives CDR1 SGHTA, CDR2 FQGTGA. CDR3 in DNA: TGTGCCAGCAGCTTGGCGGGGGCCGGCGAGACCCAGTACTTC. This codes for CASSLAGAGETQYF. Full variable domain (outside the CDR3, taken from reference TRBV7-3 and TRBJ2-5): GAGVSQTPSNKVTEKGKYVELRCDPISGHTALYWYRQSLGQGPEFLIYFQGTGAADDSGLPNDRFFAVRPEGSVSTLKIQRTERGDSAVYLCASSLAGAGETQYFGPGTRLLVL.

The V call is TRBV6-1, the J call TRBJ1-3; a weak D match, TRBD1 (6 bases). With 2 bases removed from V and 3 bases from J, the gap between germline ends came to 11 bases. CDR1 and CDR2 (germline): MNHNS, SASEGT. The CDR3 sequence is 15 residues long. In nucleotides, the CDR3 is TGTGCCAGCAGTGAACGGGGGGCTGGTGGAAACACCATATATTTT. Protein sequence: CASSERGAGGNTIYF.

DNA for the CDR3: TGCGCCAGCAGTGTACTAGCGCCCGCCGGGGAGACCCAGTACTTC. Protein: CASSVLAPAGETQYF. V gene TRBV5-1 combines with J gene TRBJ2-5; 7 nucleotides agree with TRBD2. Looked up from germline, CDR1 is SGHRS and CDR2 is YFSETQ. J gave up 5 bases and V 5 bases, and 12 bases lay outside the gene matches. The CDR3 totals 15 residues.

The J gene is TRBJ1-2, the V gene TRBV19; 7 positions match TRBD1. Looked up from germline, CDR1 is LNHDA and CDR2 is SQIVND (reference sequence). After removal of 1 base from V and 4 bases from J, the junction contained 3 bases not matched to a gene. The CDR3 extends over 14 amino acids. The CDR3 sequence: CASSIATGAYGYTF. As DNA, the CDR3 is TGTGCCAGTAGTATAGCCACAGGGGCCTATGGCTACACCTTC.